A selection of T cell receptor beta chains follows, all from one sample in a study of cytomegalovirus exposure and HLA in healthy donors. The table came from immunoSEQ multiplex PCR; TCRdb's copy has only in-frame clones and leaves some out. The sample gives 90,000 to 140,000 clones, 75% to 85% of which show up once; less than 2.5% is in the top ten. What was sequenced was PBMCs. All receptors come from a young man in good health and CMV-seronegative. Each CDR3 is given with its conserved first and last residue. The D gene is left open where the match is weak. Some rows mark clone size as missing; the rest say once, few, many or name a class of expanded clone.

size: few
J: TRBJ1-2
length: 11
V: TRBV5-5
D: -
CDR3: CASSSDRRPYF
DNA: TGTGCCAGCAGCTCAGACAGACGACCATACTTC

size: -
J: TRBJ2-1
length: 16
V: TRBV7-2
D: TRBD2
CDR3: CASSLVGAGGQSEQFF
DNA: TGTGCCAGCAGCTTAGTAGGAGCGGGGGGGCAGAGTGAGCAGTTCTTC

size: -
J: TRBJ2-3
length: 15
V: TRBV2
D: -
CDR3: CASNNGVREADTQYF
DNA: TGTGCCAGCAACAACGGGGTCAGGGAGGCAGATACGCAGTATTTT

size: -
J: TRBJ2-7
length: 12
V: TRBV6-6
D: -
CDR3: CASSYTGYEQYF
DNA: TGTGCCAGCAGTTATACAGGATACGAGCAGTACTTC

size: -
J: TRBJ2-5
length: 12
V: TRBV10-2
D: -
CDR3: CASSESRETQYF
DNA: TGCGCCAGCAGTGAGTCGAGGGAGACCCAGTACTTC

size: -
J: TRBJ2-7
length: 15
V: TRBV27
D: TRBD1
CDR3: CASSYLGTGSYEQYF
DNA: TGTGCCAGCAGTTACCTGGGGACAGGTTCCTACGAGCAGTACTTC

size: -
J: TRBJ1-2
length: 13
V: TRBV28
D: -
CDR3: CASTLEGNYGYTF
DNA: TGTGCCAGCACCTTGGAGGGGAACTATGGCTACACCTTC

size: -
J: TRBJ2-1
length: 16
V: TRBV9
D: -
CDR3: CASSAGLGKGIFEQFF
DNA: TGTGCCAGCAGCGCGGGTCTGGGAAAGGGGATTTTTGAGCAGTTCTTC

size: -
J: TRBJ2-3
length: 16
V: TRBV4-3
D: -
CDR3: CASSQEGRSLVDTQYF
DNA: TGCGCCAGCAGCCAAGAAGGGAGAAGTCTAGTGGATACGCAGTATTTT

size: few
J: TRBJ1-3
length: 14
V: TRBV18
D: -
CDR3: CASSPPPRGNTIYF
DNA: TGTGCCAGCTCACCACCGCCGCGAGGAAACACCATATATTTT

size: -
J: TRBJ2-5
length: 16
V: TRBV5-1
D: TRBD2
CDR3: CASSLELAGTRETQYF
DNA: TGCGCCAGCAGCTTGGAGCTAGCGGGGACTCGAGAGACCCAGTACTTC

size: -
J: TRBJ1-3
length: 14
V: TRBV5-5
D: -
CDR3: CASSLVGNGNTIYF
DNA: TGTGCCAGCAGCTTGGTTGGCAATGGAAACACCATATATTTT

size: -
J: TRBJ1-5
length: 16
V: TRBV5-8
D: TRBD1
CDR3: CASSPGEGTGVQPQHF
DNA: TGTGCCAGCAGCCCGGGGGAAGGGACAGGGGTCCAGCCCCAGCATTTT

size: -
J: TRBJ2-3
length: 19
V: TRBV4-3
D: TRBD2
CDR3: CASSQDPPLASGSSDTQYF
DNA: TGCGCCAGCAGCCAAGACCCCCCCCTGGCTAGCGGGTCTTCAGATACGCAGTATTTT

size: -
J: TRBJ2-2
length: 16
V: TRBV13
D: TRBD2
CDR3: CASSSLAGGDTGELFF
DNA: TGTGCCAGCAGTTCCCTAGCGGGGGGAGACACCGGGGAGCTGTTTTTT

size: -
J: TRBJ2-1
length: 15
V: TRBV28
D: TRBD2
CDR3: CASLPGLAGDNEQFF
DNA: TGTGCCAGCCTCCCGGGGCTAGCGGGGGACAATGAGCAGTTCTTC

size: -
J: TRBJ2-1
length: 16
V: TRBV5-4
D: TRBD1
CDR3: CASRHDRVLRYNEQFF
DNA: TGTGCCAGCAGGCATGACAGGGTTCTCAGGTACAATGAGCAGTTCTTC

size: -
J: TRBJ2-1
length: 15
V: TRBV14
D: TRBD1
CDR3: CASSTGQTSYNEQFF
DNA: TGTGCCAGCAGCACGGGACAGACCTCCTACAATGAGCAGTTCTTC

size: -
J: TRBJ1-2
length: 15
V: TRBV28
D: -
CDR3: CASSPSGAGAYGYTF
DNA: TGTGCCAGCAGTCCCTCAGGGGCGGGGGCCTATGGCTACACCTTC

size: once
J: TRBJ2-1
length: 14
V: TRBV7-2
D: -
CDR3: CASSLDGGAGEQFF
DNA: TGTGCCAGCAGCTTAGATGGGGGGGCGGGTGAGCAGTTCTTC

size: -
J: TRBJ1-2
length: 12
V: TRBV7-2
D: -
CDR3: CASSPRNYGYTF
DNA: TGTGCCAGCAGCCCTAGGAACTATGGCTACACCTTC

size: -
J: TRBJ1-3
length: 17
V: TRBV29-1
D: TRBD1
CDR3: CSVVPVRPDRGEDTIYF
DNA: TGCAGCGTTGTACCGGTCCGGCCGGACAGGGGGGAGGACACCATATATTTT

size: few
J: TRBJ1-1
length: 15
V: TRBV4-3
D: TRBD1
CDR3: CASSQEPQGAGEAFF
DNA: TGCGCCAGCAGCCAGGAACCGCAGGGGGCGGGTGAAGCTTTCTTT

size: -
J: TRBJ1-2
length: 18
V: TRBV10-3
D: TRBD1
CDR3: CAIMGPRWTGTLNYGYTF
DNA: TGTGCCATCATGGGGCCTCGTTGGACAGGGACCTTAAACTATGGCTACACCTTC

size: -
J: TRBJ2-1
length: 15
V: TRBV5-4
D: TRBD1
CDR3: CASSYPGQGINEQFF
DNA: TGTGCCAGCAGCTACCCGGGACAGGGGATTAATGAGCAGTTCTTC

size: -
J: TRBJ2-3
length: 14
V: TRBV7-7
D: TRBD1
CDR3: CASSLDRGTDTQYF
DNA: TGTGCCAGCAGCTTAGACAGGGGAACAGATACGCAGTATTTT

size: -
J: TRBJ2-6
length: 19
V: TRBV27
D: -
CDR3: CASSLSYGGPNSGANVLTF
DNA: TGTGCCAGCAGTTTATCGTACGGGGGTCCGAACTCTGGGGCCAACGTCCTGACTTTC

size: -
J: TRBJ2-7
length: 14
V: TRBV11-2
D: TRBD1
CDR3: CASSSGTGSGLQYF
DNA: TGTGCCAGCAGCTCGGGGACAGGATCGGGACTCCAGTACTTC

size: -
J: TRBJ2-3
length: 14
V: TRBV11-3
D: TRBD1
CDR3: CASSKGQSTDTQYF
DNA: TGTGCCAGCAGCAAGGGACAGAGCACAGATACGCAGTATTTT

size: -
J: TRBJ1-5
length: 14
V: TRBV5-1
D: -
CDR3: CASSLYAGAQPQHF
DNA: TGCGCCAGCAGCTTGTACGCGGGGGCCCAGCCCCAGCATTTT

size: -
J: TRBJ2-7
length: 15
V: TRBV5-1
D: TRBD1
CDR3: CASSLLQGASYEQYF
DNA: TGCGCCAGCAGCTTGTTGCAGGGGGCTTCCTACGAGCAGTACTTC

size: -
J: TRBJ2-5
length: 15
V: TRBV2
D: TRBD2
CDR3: CASSLAGGPGETQYF
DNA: TGTGCCAGCAGTCTAGCGGGGGGGCCAGGGGAGACCCAGTACTTC

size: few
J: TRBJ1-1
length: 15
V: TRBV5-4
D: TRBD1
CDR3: CASSIPGGDRTEAFF
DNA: TGTGCCAGCAGCATTCCAGGGGGCGACAGGACTGAAGCTTTCTTT

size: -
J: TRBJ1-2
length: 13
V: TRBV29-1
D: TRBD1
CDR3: CSDSDRGLYGYTF
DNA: TGCAGCGATTCGGACAGGGGGCTTTATGGCTACACCTTC

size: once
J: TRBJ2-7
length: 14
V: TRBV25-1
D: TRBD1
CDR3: CASSEATGPYEQYF
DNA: TGTGCCAGCAGTGAGGCGACAGGGCCTTACGAGCAGTACTTC

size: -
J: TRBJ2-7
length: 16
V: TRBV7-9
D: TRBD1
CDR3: CASSSPSLTGAYEQYF
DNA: TGTGCCAGCAGCTCCCCCTCACTGACAGGGGCCTACGAGCAGTACTTC

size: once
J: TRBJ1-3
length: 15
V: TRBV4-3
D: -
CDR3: CASSQAETDGNTIYF
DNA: TGCGCCAGCAGCCAAGCCGAGACAGACGGAAACACCATATATTTT

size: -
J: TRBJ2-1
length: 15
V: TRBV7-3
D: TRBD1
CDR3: CASSRWTGPDNEQFF
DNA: TGTGCCAGCAGCCGATGGACAGGGCCGGACAATGAGCAGTTCTTC

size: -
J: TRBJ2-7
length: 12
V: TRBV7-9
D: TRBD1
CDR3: CSSGTETYEQYF
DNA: TGTAGTTCCGGGACAGAGACCTACGAGCAGTACTTC

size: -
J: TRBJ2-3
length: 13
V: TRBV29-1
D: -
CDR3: CSVDNGGEDTQYF
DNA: TGCAGCGTTGACAACGGAGGGGAAGATACGCAGTATTTT